One and the same sample provided the 27 T cell receptor beta chains below, sequenced in a study of blood T cell repertoires in COVID-19. The protocol was immunoSEQ multiplex PCR, while the TCRdb copy is restricted to in-frame clones and leaves out a portion. The data contain approximately 69,000 clones, around four fifths of them singletons. Sequencing was performed on peripheral blood. The receptors originated from an elderly woman with acute or convalescent COVID-19.

This CDR3 is CAWRQQGTINQPQHF. The DNA for the CDR3 is TGTGCCTGGAGACAGCAGGGTACGATCAATCAGCCCCAGCATTTT. The genes are TRBV30 and TRBJ1-5; D is perhaps TRBD1 (5 bases). The CDR3 is 15 residues long. V lost 3 bases and J 3 bases, leaving 15 bases between the germline ends. Germline V gene sequence: CDR1 GTSNPN, CDR2 SVGIG (reference sequence).

The chain uses TRBV12-5 and TRBJ2-7, with a tentative D call TRBD2 (6 bases). Germline V CDR1 and CDR2: LGHNT, FRNRAP. Trimming took 11 bases from V and 7 from J, leaving 15 bases between them. The CDR3 sequence is 11 residues long. The CDR3 region has the DNA TGTGCTTCCGGACTATCTGGTGAGCAGTACTTC. Translating it yields CASGLSGEQYF.

This chain uses TRBV28 with TRBJ2-1; 15 bases align to TRBD2. Germline V gene data show CDR1 as MDHEN and CDR2 as SYDVKM. This CDR3 region has 16 residues. Trimming at V came to 2 bases and at J to 8 bases, leaving 4 bases not matched to a gene. The CDR3 DNA sequence: TGTGCCAGCAGTTTAAGTGGACTAGCGGGAGGGGATGAGCAGTTCTTC. It encodes CASSLSGLAGGDEQFF.

The chain carries TRBV15 and TRBJ1-2; TRBD1 matches 7 bases. The CDR3 runs 15 residues. The V and J ends lost 2 bases and 2 bases, in that order; junction bases with no gene match: 5. Per the germline V gene, CDR1 is LNHNV and CDR2 is YYDKDF (reference sequence). The CDR3 reads CATSRSGTANYGYTF. CDR3 bases: TGTGCCACCAGCAGATCAGGGACAGCGAACTATGGCTACACCTTC. Complete variable domain (other parts from reference TRBV15 and TRBJ1-2): DAMVIQNPRYQVTQFGKPVTLSCSQTLNHNVMYWYQQKSSQAPKLLFHYYDKDFNNEADTPDNFQSRRPNTSFCFLDIRSPGLGDTAMYLCATSRSGTANYGYTFGSGTRLTVV.

This clone was observed a single time. The chain couples TRBV30 to TRBJ1-6, with 9 positions matching TRBD1. The CDR3 sequence is 15 residues long. V shed 1 base and J 8 bases; nucleotides not matched to a gene: 6. The germline CDR1 and CDR2 sequences are GTSNPN and SVGIG (reference sequence). The CDR3 nucleotides are TGTGCCTGGAGTGCGGGGGGACAGGGTTATTCACCCCTCCACTTT. This encodes CAWSAGGQGYSPLHF. Filled out from reference TRBV30 and TRBJ1-6, the complete variable domain reads SQTIHQWPATLVQPVGSPLSLECTVEGTSNPNLYWYRQAAGRGLQLLFYSVGIGQISSEVPQNLSASRPQDRQFILSSKKLLLSDSGFYLCAWSAGGQGYSPLHFGNGTRLTVT.

The V and J genes are TRBV9 and TRBJ2-1; 9 bases fit TRBD1. This CDR3 spans 15 amino acids. J lost 4 bases, V lost 3 bases, and 5 bases had no gene match. Per germline, CDR1 SGDLS and CDR2 YYNGEE. CDR3 sequence reads: CASSAGQGTYNEQFF. As DNA, the CDR3 is TGTGCCAGCAGCGCCGGACAGGGGACGTACAATGAGCAGTTCTTC.

V usage is TRBV3-1 (or the pseudogene TRBV3-2) and J usage is TRBJ2-1; D is unresolved. CDR3 length: 11 amino acids. CDR1 and CDR2 (germline): LGHDT, YNNKEL (reference sequence). Trimming took off 5 bases at V and 6 bases at J, with 5 bases between the two ends. The CDR3 region is CASSFLNEQFF. CDR3 bases: TGTGCCAGCAGCTTTCTCAATGAGCAGTTCTTC.

The chain combines TRBV30 with TRBJ1-4; no firm D call. The CDR3 spans 15 residues. V lost 4 bases to trimming and J lost 1 base, with 13 bases between them. The V gene's germline CDR1 is GTSNPN and CDR2 SVGIG (reference sequence). The CDR3 spells CAWMDPGRTNEKLFF. The CDR3 coding sequence is TGTGCCTGGATGGATCCCGGGAGAACTAATGAAAAACTGTTTTTT.

Concerning this clone itself: The CDR3 ends on some other residue instead of the conserved phenylalanine or tryptophan, so this is likely a read error. The rearrangement joins TRBV24-1 to TRBJ1-5, with 8 bases matching TRBD1. CDR1 KGHDR and CDR2 SFDVKD come from the germline V gene. CDR3 length: 15 amino acids. J lost 4 bases, V lost 5 bases, and 6 bases had no gene match. For the CDR3, the DNA is TGTGCCACCAGTGCCCGGGACAGGCCGAATCAGCCCCAGCATCTT. This sequence encodes CATSARDRPNQPQHL.

The genes are TRBV2 and TRBJ2-5; D perhaps matches TRBD1 (6 bases). Deletions cut 7 bases from V and 1 base from J, with 13 bases between. CDR1 and CDR2 (germline): SNHLY, FYNNEI. This CDR3 spans 14 amino acids. The DNA of the CDR3 is TGTGCCAGCATTTTCCGGACAGCCCAAGAGACCCAGTACTTC. Its protein is CASIFRTAQETQYF.

On this clone itself: A junction boundary mismatches the germline segment, possibly from a read error. This sequence joins TRBV28 and TRBJ1-4, with D possibly being TRBD1 (6 bases). The CDR3 loop spans 16 amino acids. Per germline, CDR1 MDHEN and CDR2 SYDVKM. The CDR3 sequence: CASCFEEGGAGEKLFF. The CDR3, as DNA: TGTGCCAGCTGTTTTGAGGAGGGGGGGGCCGGAGAAAAACTGTTTTTT. Together with reference TRBV28 and TRBJ1-4, the CDR3 gives the full variable domain: DVKVTQSSRYLVKRTGEKVFLECVQDMDHENMFWYRQDPGLGLRLIYFSYDVKMKEKGDIPEGYSVSREKKERFSLILESASTNQTSMYLCASCFEEGGAGEKLFFGSGTQLSVL.

The V call is TRBV9, the J call TRBJ2-5; D might be TRBD2 (5 bases). Germline-derived CDR1 and CDR2 are SGDLS and YYNGEE. The V and J ends lost 0 bases and 5 bases respectively, with 14 bases between them. The CDR3 contains 15 residues. The CDR3 DNA is TGTGCCAGCAGCGTAGGGGCCGGGGTGGAGGAGACCCAGTACTTC. Translated: CASSVGAGVEETQYF. The whole variable domain, remainder taken from reference TRBV9 and TRBJ2-5, is DSGVTQTPKHLITATGQRVTLRCSPRSGDLSVYWYQQSLDQGLQFLIQYYNGEERAKGNILERFSAQQFPDLHSELNLSSLELGDSALYFCASSVGAGVEETQYFGPGTRLLVL.

This chain connects TRBV7-8 to TRBJ1-1, with D maybe TRBD1 (6 bases). Germline V lookup: CDR1 SGHVS, CDR2 FQNEAQ. The CDR3 runs to 16 residues. The V end lost 2 bases, the J end lost 1 base, and 14 bases lay between the germline ends. The CDR3 DNA is TGTGCCAGCAGCTTACAGGGGTTGGGGGCGAACACTGAAGCTTTCTTT. Its protein is CASSLQGLGANTEAFF. The full variable domain, with the rest looked up from reference TRBV7-8 and TRBJ1-1, is GAGVSQSPRYKVAKRGQDVALRCDPISGHVSLFWYQQALGQGPEFLTYFQNEAQLDKSGLPSDRFFAERPEGSVSTLKIQRTQQEDSAVYLCASSLQGLGANTEAFFGQGTRLTVV.

The V gene is TRBV11-2, the J gene TRBJ1-5; D possibly corresponds to TRBD1 (6 bases). The germline CDR1 and CDR2 sequences are SGHAT and FQNNGV. Trimming pared 1 base from V and 5 bases from J, leaving 15 bases between. CDR3 length equals 16 residues. CDR3 in DNA: TGTGCCAGCAGCTTAGGAGGGGGGGCAGGGTATCAGCCCCAGCATTTT. Protein: CASSLGGGAGYQPQHF. The variable domain in full, completed from reference TRBV11-2 and TRBJ1-5, reads EAGVAQSPRYKIIEKRQSVAFWCNPISGHATLYWYQQILGQGPKLLIQFQNNGVVDDSQLPKDRFSAERLKGVDSTLKIQPAKLEDSAVYLCASSLGGGAGYQPQHFGDGTRLSIL.

The CDR3 DNA sequence: TGCGCCAGCAGCTTGGTGGGGACACTAAACTACAATGAGCAGTTCTTC. Amino acid sequence: CASSLVGTLNYNEQFF. V and J are TRBV5-1 and TRBJ2-1; weak D call: TRBD1 (6 bases). Trimming stripped 0 bases from V and 3 bases from J, with 13 bases between. The CDR3 is 16 residues long. CDR1 is SGHRS and CDR2 is YFSETQ in the germline V gene.

The rearrangement uses TRBV30 and TRBJ1-2; no clear D gene. Germline CDR1 and CDR2: GTSNPN and SVGIG (reference sequence). The CDR3 consists of 14 residues. V lost 1 base to trimming and J lost 0 bases, with 9 bases between them. The CDR3 loop reads CAWSATVANYGYTF. CDR3 in DNA: TGTGCCTGGAGTGCAACAGTAGCTAACTATGGCTACACCTTC.

V and J are TRBV6-5 and TRBJ2-1; maybe TRBD1 (6 bases). The CDR3 is 12 amino acids. Looked up from germline, CDR1 is MNHEY and CDR2 is SVGAGI. Trimming cost V 2 bases and J 10 bases, with 9 bases left between them. DNA of the CDR3: TGTGCCAGCAGTTACCCTGACAGGGAGCAGTTCTTC. It codes for CASSYPDREQFF.

The chain has TRBV6-2 or TRBV6-3 and TRBJ2-7; 9 bases are a match to TRBD2. Germline CDR1 and CDR2: MNHEY and SVGEGT. The CDR3 length is 16 residues. The V and J ends lost 3 bases and 3 bases, in that order; junction bases with no gene match: 9. Here the CDR3 reads CASSYPSGGSIYEQYF. For the CDR3, the DNA is TGTGCCAGCAGTTATCCCAGCGGGGGGTCAATCTACGAGCAGTACTTC.

The chain recombines TRBV27 with TRBJ1-2; the D gene is possibly TRBD1 (6 bases). Per germline, CDR1 MNHEY and CDR2 SMNVEV (reference sequence). The CDR3 runs 15 residues. V dropped 6 bases and J dropped 5 bases, with 19 bases sitting between them. CDR3 residues: CASSFSPRQEYGYTF. For the CDR3, the DNA is TGTGCCAGCAGCTTTTCCCCTCGACAGGAGTATGGCTACACCTTC.

V gene TRBV6-5 combines with J gene TRBJ2-2; 7 bases agree with TRBD2. Germline V CDR1 and CDR2: MNHEY, SVGAGI. This CDR3 has 14 residues. V lost 5 bases and J lost 6; bases outside the gene matches: 6. Here the CDR3 reads CASSSGIPPGELFF. CDR3 nucleotides: TGTGCCAGCAGTAGCGGGATCCCCCCCGGGGAGCTGTTTTTT.

This sequence joins TRBV10-3 and TRBJ1-3; 11 positions match TRBD1. CDR1 ENHRY and CDR2 SYGVKD come from the germline V gene. The V segment lost 6 bases and the J segment 0 bases; nucleotides outside the gene matches: 1. CDR3 length equals 15 residues. CDR3 in amino acids: CAIRGTGGSGNTIYF. The DNA for the CDR3 is TGTGCCATCAGGGGGACAGGGGGCTCTGGAAACACCATATATTTT.

A few counts support this clone. The chain couples TRBV2 to TRBJ2-7; TRBD1 might be the D (7 bases). Trimming took off 9 bases at V and 6 bases at J, with 21 bases between the two ends. CDR3 length equals 14 residues. The germline CDR1 and CDR2 sequences are SNHLY and FYNNEI. The CDR3 is CASREAGGTAEQYF. CDR3 DNA: TGTGCCAGTAGGGAGGCAGGGGGAACCGCCGAGCAGTACTTC.

V and J are TRBV27 and TRBJ2-3; the D is unclear. The germline CDR1 and CDR2 sequences are MNHEY and SMNVEV (reference sequence). Trimming cost V 4 bases and J 3 bases, with 17 bases left between them. The CDR3 is 16 amino acids. This chain's CDR3 is CASSSQFPSMTDTQYF. For the CDR3, the DNA is TGTGCCAGCAGTTCTCAGTTCCCAAGTATGACAGATACGCAGTATTTT.

In its sample, this clone was seen once. Other nucleotide sequences in the sample specify the same CDR3. This chain links TRBV28 with TRBJ1-2; 9 bases map to TRBD1. The CDR3 runs to 13 residues. Germline trimming cut 4 bases from V and 8 bases from J; bases unmatched to any gene: 5. CDR1 MDHEN and CDR2 SYDVKM come from the germline V gene. The CDR3 loop reads CASSSGQGRGYTF. CDR3 sequence (DNA): TGTGCCAGCAGTTCGGGACAGGGACGAGGCTACACCTTC.

This chain links TRBV7-9 with TRBJ2-1; tentatively, D is TRBD2 (6 bases). CDR1 is SEHNR and CDR2 is FQNEAQ in the germline V gene (reference sequence). The CDR3 runs 14 residues. The germline V and J ends were trimmed by 5 bases and 7 bases, with 15 bases remaining between them. In DNA form, the CDR3 reads TGTGCCAGCAGCCCAGACCTAGCGCTTAATGAGCAGTTCTTC. This translates into CASSPDLALNEQFF.

The chain has TRBV9 and TRBJ1-2, with 11 bases that match TRBD1. The CDR3 runs 19 residues. Germline V gives CDR1 SGDLS, CDR2 YYNGEE. V was clipped by 0 bases and J by 7 bases; unmatched bases: 17. The CDR3 spells CASSVAGGGQGANIGGYTF. DNA for the CDR3: TGTGCCAGCAGCGTAGCTGGTGGAGGACAGGGGGCGAATATAGGTGGCTACACCTTC. Using reference TRBV9 and TRBJ1-2 for the parts outside the CDR3, the full variable domain is DSGVTQTPKHLITATGQRVTLRCSPRSGDLSVYWYQQSLDQGLQFLIQYYNGEERAKGNILERFSAQQFPDLHSELNLSSLELGDSALYFCASSVAGGGQGANIGGYTFGSGTRLTVV.

The chain combines TRBV27 with TRBJ2-1; 10 bases are a match to TRBD2. This CDR3 has 16 residues. With 0 bases clipped from V and 5 bases from J, the junction kept 4 bases outside the gene matches. The germline V gene has CDR1 MNHEY and CDR2 SMNVEV (reference sequence). CDR3 region: CASSLSVSGGNNEQFF. CDR3 in DNA: TGTGCCAGCAGTTTATCAGTTAGCGGGGGGAACAATGAGCAGTTCTTC.